This T cell receptor (beta chain) was sequenced for a study of breast tumors, draining lymph nodes, adjacent tissues. Broader study findings: Tumor and nontumor repertoires were significantly more similar in luminal-like than in basal-like breast cancer.

CDR3 length: 16 residues. CDR1 and CDR2 from the germline V gene are SGHRS and YFSETQ. TCRdb recomputed calls from the multiplex PCR reads with MiXCR, one row per CDR3 protein. This repertoire shows about 16,000 distinct CDR3 sequences, 45% found once; its top ten account for 10% to 15%. Concerning this clonotype itself: Antigen specificity is unknown. Possible read error: a much larger clone is one base away.

The TCR originated in a female donor with breast cancer. Some clones in this sample may be carry-over from other donors' samples. The rearrangement links TRBV5-1 to TRBJ1-1, with D possibly being TRBD1 (6 bases). The sequencing sample was made of tumor-adjacent breast tissue. This chain's CDR3 is CASGLEPGDLGTEAFF. CDR3 bases: TGCGCCAGCGGCTTGGAACCAGGGGATTTAGGAACTGAAGCTTTCTTT. Together with reference TRBV5-1 and TRBJ1-1, the CDR3 gives the full variable domain: KAGVTQTPRYLIKTRGQQVTLSCSPISGHRSVSWYQQTPGQGLQFLFEYFSETQRNKGNFPGRFSGRQFSNSRSEMNVSTLELGDSALYLCASGLEPGDLGTEAFFGQGTRLTVV.